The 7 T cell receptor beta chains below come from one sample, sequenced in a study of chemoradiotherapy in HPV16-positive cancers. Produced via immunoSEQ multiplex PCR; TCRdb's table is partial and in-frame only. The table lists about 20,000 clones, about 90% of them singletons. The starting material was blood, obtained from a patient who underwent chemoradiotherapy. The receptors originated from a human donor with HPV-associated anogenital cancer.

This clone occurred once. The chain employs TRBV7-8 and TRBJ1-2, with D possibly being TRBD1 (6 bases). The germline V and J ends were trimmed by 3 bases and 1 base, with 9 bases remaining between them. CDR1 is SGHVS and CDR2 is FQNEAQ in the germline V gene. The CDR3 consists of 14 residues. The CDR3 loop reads CASSFGQNNYGYTF. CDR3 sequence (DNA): TGTGCCAGCAGCTTCGGACAGAATAACTATGGCTACACCTTC.

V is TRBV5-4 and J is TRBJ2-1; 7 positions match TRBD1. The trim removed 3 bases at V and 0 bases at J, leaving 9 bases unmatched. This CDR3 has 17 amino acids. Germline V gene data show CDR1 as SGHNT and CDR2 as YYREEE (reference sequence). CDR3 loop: CASSSVKDRFSYNEQFF. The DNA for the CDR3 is TGTGCCAGCAGCTCGGTCAAGGACAGGTTCTCCTACAATGAGCAGTTCTTC.

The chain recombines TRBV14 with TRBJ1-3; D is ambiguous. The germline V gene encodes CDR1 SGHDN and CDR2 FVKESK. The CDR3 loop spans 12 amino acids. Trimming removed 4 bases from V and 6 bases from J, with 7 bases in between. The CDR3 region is CASSRRENTIYF. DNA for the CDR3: TGTGCCAGCAGCCGCCGAGAAAACACCATATATTTT. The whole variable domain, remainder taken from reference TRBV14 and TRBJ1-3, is EAGVTQFPSHSVIEKGQTVTLRCDPISGHDNLYWYRRVMGKEIKFLLHFVKESKQDESGMPNNRFLAERTGGTYSTLKVQPAELEDSGVYFCASSRRENTIYFGEGSWLTVV.

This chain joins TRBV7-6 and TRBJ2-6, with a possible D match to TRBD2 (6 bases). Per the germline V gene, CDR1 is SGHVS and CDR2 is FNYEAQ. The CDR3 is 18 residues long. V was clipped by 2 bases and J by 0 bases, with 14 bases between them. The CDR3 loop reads CASSLRLAHSSGANVLTF. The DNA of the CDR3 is TGTGCCAGCAGCTTACGGCTAGCGCATTCCTCTGGGGCCAACGTCCTGACTTTC.

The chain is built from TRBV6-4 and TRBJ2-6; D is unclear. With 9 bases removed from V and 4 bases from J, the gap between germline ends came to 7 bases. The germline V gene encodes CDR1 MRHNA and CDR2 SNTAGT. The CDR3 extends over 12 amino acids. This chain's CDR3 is CASGGGANVLTF. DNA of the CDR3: TGTGCCAGTGGCGGAGGGGCCAACGTCCTGACTTTC.

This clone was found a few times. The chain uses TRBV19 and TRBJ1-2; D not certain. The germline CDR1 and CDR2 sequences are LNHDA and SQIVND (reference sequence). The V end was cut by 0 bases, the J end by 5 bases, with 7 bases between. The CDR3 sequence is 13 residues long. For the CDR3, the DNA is TGTGCCAGTAGTATAGAAATCATGTATGGCTACACCTTC. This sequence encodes CASSIEIMYGYTF.

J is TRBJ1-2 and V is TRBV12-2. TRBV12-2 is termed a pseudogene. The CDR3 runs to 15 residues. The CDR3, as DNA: TGTGCAAGTCGCTTAGTTCGTCGGCCTGAGGATGGCTACACCTTC. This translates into CASRLVRRPEDGYTF.